This is a list of T cell receptor beta chains from one sample in a study of OX40 agonist ivuxolimab in advanced cancers. This table comes from immunoSEQ multiplex PCR, and its TCRdb copy is limited to in-frame clones, with some not included. The profile shows some 70,000 clones, around 80% of them singletons. The sequences come from CD4+ or CD8+ T cells sorted from blood, collected in a trial of the OX40 agonist ivuxolimab. Receptor source: an adult with an advanced solid tumor such as melanoma, head and neck, liver or kidney cancer. The CDR3 runs from the conserved cysteine through the conserved F or W. The D gene is left open where the match is weak. Part of the rows lack a size; the others show once, few, many or a class for expanded clones.

CDR3 DNA	CDR3 protein	D gene	clone size	V gene	J gene
TGTGCCAGCAGCAAACCGCGGCAGGCCAGCAATCAGCCCCAGCATTTT	CASSKPRQASNQPQHF	NA	NA	TRBV21-1	TRBJ1-5
TGTGCCATCAGTGAAGCGGGCCTAGCGCTACCCGTGGGGCAGTACTTC	CAISEAGLALPVGQYF	NA	NA	TRBV10-3	TRBJ2-7
TGTGCCAGCAGACAGGGGGGCGGCAATCAGCCCCAGCATTTT	CASRQGGGNQPQHF	TRBD1	few	TRBV28	TRBJ1-5
TGCGCCAGCAGCTTGGGAGGGCCCTACGAGCAGTACTTC	CASSLGGPYEQYF	NA	NA	TRBV5-1	TRBJ2-7
TGTGCCAGCAGCTCAAGGCCGGACAGTCAAGGTGGCTACACCTTC	CASSSRPDSQGGYTF	NA	NA	TRBV7-2	TRBJ1-2
TGTGCCAGCAGTCCGCCCTTAGCAGAGACCCAGTACTTC	CASSPPLAETQYF	NA	NA	TRBV7-9	TRBJ2-5
TGTGCCAGCACCATTAGGGTGGCGGGCGTTGGGTATGTCAATGAGCAGTTCTTC	CASTIRVAGVGYVNEQFF	NA	NA	TRBV7-9	TRBJ2-1
TGTGCCAGCTCACCTGTGTCAACTAATGAAAAACTGTTTTTT	CASSPVSTNEKLFF	NA	NA	TRBV18	TRBJ1-4
TGTGCCAGCTCATATCTGTCAACGAACACTGAAGCTTTCTTT	CASSYLSTNTEAFF	NA	NA	TRBV18	TRBJ1-1
TGTGCCAGCATTCGACGGGGGGGAGGCACTGAAGCTTTCTTT	CASIRRGGGTEAFF	NA	few	TRBV28	TRBJ1-1
TGTGCCAGCAGCCGGACTAGAGGGCCCAGTGAGCAGTTCTTC	CASSRTRGPSEQFF	TRBD2	NA	TRBV2	TRBJ2-1
TGTGCCAGCAGCTCACATACACAGGGGAGGTTAGGTCAGCCCCAGCATTTT	CASSSHTQGRLGQPQHF	TRBD1	once	TRBV7-2	TRBJ1-5
TGCGCCAGCACATTAGGCGAGACCCAGTACTTC	CASTLGETQYF	NA	once	TRBV5-1	TRBJ2-5
TGTGCCAGCAGTTTTACAGGGTGGACCGGGGAGCTGTTTTTT	CASSFTGWTGELFF	NA	NA	TRBV6-6	TRBJ2-2
TGTGCCAGTAGTCCACCGGGACTAGCGGGAGAGGACGGGGAGCTGTTTTTT	CASSPPGLAGEDGELFF	TRBD2	NA	TRBV19	TRBJ2-2
TGCGCCAGCAGCGGGAGGGTAGGGGACGAGCAGTACTTC	CASSGRVGDEQYF	TRBD2	NA	TRBV5-1	TRBJ2-7
TGTGCCAGCAGCGCCCGGGACAGGGTAGCCACTGAAGCTTTCTTT	CASSARDRVATEAFF	TRBD1	NA	TRBV5-8	TRBJ1-1
TGTGCCAGCAGCCTCGACGGACCGAGGGGACGCTACAATGAGCAGTTCTTC	CASSLDGPRGRYNEQFF	NA	NA	TRBV7-9	TRBJ2-1
TGTGCCAGCAGTTGGACAGGTCTGAACACTGAAGCTTTCTTT	CASSWTGLNTEAFF	TRBD1	NA	TRBV2	TRBJ1-1
TGTGCCAGCAGTTTAAGGGGGGTGCTATCTGAAGCTTTCTTT	CASSLRGVLSEAFF	NA	NA	TRBV28	TRBJ1-1
TGCAGCGTTGAAGCCCAGCGGGACACCGGGGAGCTGTTTTTT	CSVEAQRDTGELFF	NA	NA	TRBV29-1	TRBJ2-2
TGTGCCTGGGACCTAGCGGGGGGCCGAAACGGGGAGCTGTTTTTT	CAWDLAGGRNGELFF	TRBD2	NA	TRBV30	TRBJ2-2
TGTGCCAGCAGTTACGGGACGGGCGGCACCATATATTTT	CASSYGTGGTIYF	NA	NA	TRBV6-5	TRBJ1-3
TGTGCCAGCAGTGTCCTTCTGAACACCGGGGAGCTGTTTTTT	CASSVLLNTGELFF	NA	NA	TRBV6-4	TRBJ2-2